A single sample gave rise to the 22 T cell receptor beta chains below, sequenced in a study of shared clonotypes between healthy human individuals. Assay used: immunoSEQ multiplex PCR; TCRdb lists only in-frame clones, some missing. The repertoire consists of some 2.4 million clones, with approximately 94% occurring once and the leading ten covering 0.36%. Sequenced input: naive CD4+ T cells from PBMCs. Indicated subset: CD45RA+ positively selected. Receptors originate from a man aged 18 to 29 in good health. Some clones in this sample may be carry-over from other donors' samples.

J is TRBJ1-4 and V is TRBV5-5; perhaps TRBD1 as D (5 bases). Germline V CDR1 and CDR2: SGHKS, YYEKEE (reference sequence). The V end lost 2 bases, the J end lost 2 bases, and 10 bases lay between the germline ends. This CDR3 region has 15 residues. The CDR3 DNA follows: TGTGCCAGCAGCTTCGTAGGGGCTACTAATGAAAAACTGTTTTTT. This codes for CASSFVGATNEKLFF.

The DNA of the CDR3 is TGTGCCAGCAGTTTTTTAGGTCTTAGCGGGAGTAGCACAGATACGCAGTATTTT. Translated: CASSFLGLSGSSTDTQYF. V and J are TRBV28 and TRBJ2-3, with 9 bases aligning to TRBD2. Germline-derived CDR1 and CDR2 are MDHEN and SYDVKM. V trimming: 3 bases; J trimming: 0 bases; junction bases outside the gene matches: 10. The CDR3 contains 18 residues.

The chain has TRBV5-8 and TRBJ2-1; 10 nucleotides match TRBD1. After removal of 5 bases from V and 14 bases from J, the junction contained 10 bases not matched to a gene. This CDR3 comprises 13 residues. Germline V gives CDR1 SGHTS, CDR2 YDEGEE. CDR3 in amino acids: CASRLGTGDMEFF. For the CDR3, the DNA is TGTGCCAGCAGGCTAGGGACAGGGGACATGGAGTTCTTC.

This clone has a handful of counts. The rearrangement links TRBV28 to TRBJ1-3, with D possibly TRBD1 on 5 matching bases. Germline V lookup: CDR1 MDHEN, CDR2 SYDVKM. CDR3 size: 14 residues. Trimming took off 4 bases at V and 4 bases at J, with 11 bases between the two ends. Written as DNA, the CDR3 is TGTGCCAGCAGTTCCGGGACGCTCGGAAACACCATATATTTT. Protein sequence: CASSSGTLGNTIYF.

The rearrangement links TRBV11-2 to TRBJ2-1; D remains ambiguous. This CDR3 is 12 amino acids long. V was cut by 1 base and J by 6 bases, with 4 bases left in between. The germline V gene encodes CDR1 SGHAT and CDR2 FQNNGV. The CDR3 is CASSLVPNEQFF. The CDR3 DNA reads as TGTGCCAGCAGCTTAGTTCCCAATGAGCAGTTCTTC.

The chain uses TRBV5-1 and TRBJ2-1; tentative D call: TRBD2 (6 bases). The V end was cut by 1 base, the J end by 2 bases, with 7 bases between. The germline V gene has CDR1 SGHRS and CDR2 YFSETQ. This CDR3 comprises 14 residues. Here the CDR3 DNA reads TGCGCCAGCAGCTTGATAGCGGCCTACAATGAGCAGTTCTTC. Translation gives CASSLIAAYNEQFF.

This sequence joins TRBV28 and TRBJ2-3, with a tentative D call TRBD2 (5 bases). The CDR3 has 15 residues. V dropped 2 bases and J dropped 3 bases, with 12 bases sitting between them. CDR1 and CDR2 (germline): MDHEN, SYDVKM. This CDR3 reads CASSLARWRTDTQYF. In DNA, the CDR3 is TGTGCCAGCAGTTTAGCCCGCTGGAGGACAGATACGCAGTATTTT.

The CDR3 bases are TGTGCCAGCAGCGTGCTTCCACTAGCGGGAGGGGGGAATGAGCAGTTCTTC. Its translation: CASSVLPLAGGGNEQFF. The chain links TRBV9 to TRBJ2-1, with 13 bases fitting TRBD2. CDR1 SGDLS and CDR2 YYNGEE come from the germline V gene. V gave up 2 bases and J gave up 7 bases; unmatched junction bases: 9. The CDR3 contains 17 residues. The complete variable domain, with remaining parts taken from reference TRBV9 and TRBJ2-1, reads DSGVTQTPKHLITATGQRVTLRCSPRSGDLSVYWYQQSLDQGLQFLIQYYNGEERAKGNILERFSAQQFPDLHSELNLSSLELGDSALYFCASSVLPLAGGGNEQFFGPGTRLTVL.

The chain uses TRBV28 and TRBJ1-5; possibly TRBD1 for D (5 bases). Per the germline V gene, CDR1 is MDHEN and CDR2 is SYDVKM. V gave up 3 bases and J gave up 5 bases, with 17 bases separating them. This CDR3 has 16 residues. DNA of the CDR3: TGTGCCAGCAGTTTTGGGGGGAGAGGGACGGATCAGCCCCAGCATTTT. Its translation is CASSFGGRGTDQPQHF.

The J gene is TRBJ1-2, the V gene TRBV5-1; TRBD1 agrees at 7 bases. Germline V gives CDR1 SGHRS, CDR2 YFSETQ. The J segment lost 2 bases and the V segment lost 7 bases, leaving 8 bases of the junction unmatched. The CDR3 sequence is 14 residues long. The CDR3 loop is CASGPTGTNYGYTF. The CDR3 nucleotides read TGCGCCAGCGGACCGACAGGGACCAACTATGGCTACACCTTC.

The rearrangement joins TRBV5-1 to TRBJ2-1, with 8 bases fitting TRBD2. Germline V gene sequence: CDR1 SGHRS, CDR2 YFSETQ. V trimming: 5 bases; J trimming: 2 bases; junction bases outside the gene matches: 3. CDR3 length: 14 amino acids. The CDR3 spells CASSPAGAYNEQFF. The CDR3 region has the DNA TGCGCCAGCAGTCCAGCGGGGGCCTACAATGAGCAGTTCTTC.

This clone was recorded once. V and J are TRBV28 and TRBJ2-3; 7 bases are a match to TRBD2. The CDR3 has 17 amino acids. Germline loops: CDR1 MDHEN, CDR2 SYDVKM. V was pared by 3 bases and J by 4 bases, with 13 bases of the junction left unmatched. CDR3 sequence: CASSFLGPPGGSDTQYF. DNA of the CDR3: TGTGCCAGCAGTTTCTTGGGACCCCCGGGAGGCTCAGATACGCAGTATTTT.

V and J are TRBV20-1 and TRBJ2-7; 11 nucleotides agree with TRBD1. V trimming: 0 bases; J trimming: 11 bases; junction bases outside the gene matches: 0. This CDR3 contains 11 residues. Germline V lookup: CDR1 DFQATT, CDR2 SNEGSKA (reference sequence). The CDR3 bases are TGCAGTGCTAGAGAGGGACAGGGGGAGTACTTC. This gives the protein CSAREGQGEYF.

The chain carries TRBV7-8 and TRBJ2-1; 13 bases align to TRBD2. The J segment lost 7 bases and the V segment lost 4 bases, leaving 4 bases of the junction unmatched. The V gene's germline CDR1 is SGHVS and CDR2 FQNEAQ. The CDR3 length is 15 residues. CDR3 DNA sequence: TGTGCCAGCAGCTCTGGACTAGCGGGGGTGAATGAGCAGTTCTTC. Translated: CASSSGLAGVNEQFF. The variable domain in full, with the rest retrieved from reference TRBV7-8 and TRBJ2-1, is GAGVSQSPRYKVAKRGQDVALRCDPISGHVSLFWYQQALGQGPEFLTYFQNEAQLDKSGLPSDRFFAERPEGSVSTLKIQRTQQEDSAVYLCASSSGLAGVNEQFFGPGTRLTVL.

The V and J genes are TRBV7-9 and TRBJ2-3; D is undetermined. The germline V gene has CDR1 SEHNR and CDR2 FQNEAQ (reference sequence). The V gene lost 5 bases and the J gene lost 2 bases, with 8 bases spanning the gap. The CDR3 length is 13 residues. CDR3 in DNA: TGTGCCAGCAGCCAAAGGACCACAGATACGCAGTATTTT. Translating it yields CASSQRTTDTQYF.

About this clone: The sample contains more than one DNA sequence encoding this CDR3. J is TRBJ1-5 and V is TRBV30, with D unresolved. Germline loops: CDR1 GTSNPN, CDR2 SVGIG (reference sequence). The CDR3 totals 13 residues. The V and J ends lost 2 bases and 1 base respectively, with 6 bases between them. The CDR3 coding sequence is TGTGCCTGGAGTCGCCTGAGCAATCAGCCCCAGCATTTT. It yields the protein CAWSRLSNQPQHF.

To note about this clone: The same CDR3 is also encoded by other DNA sequences in this sample. The V gene is TRBV6-5, the J gene TRBJ2-2; no reliable D call. Trimming pared 4 bases from V and 3 bases from J, leaving 9 bases between. Germline loops: CDR1 MNHEY, CDR2 SVGAGI. CDR3 length: 14 residues. CDR3 in DNA: TGTGCCAGCAGTTCCGGACGGGACACCGGGGAGCTGTTTTTT. It is translated as CASSSGRDTGELFF.

The chain is built from TRBV7-8 and TRBJ2-1, with 7 positions matching TRBD1. The CDR3 is made up of 18 amino acids. Unmatched junction bases numbered 14, after V lost 5 bases and J lost 1 base. Germline values: CDR1 SGHVS, CDR2 FQNEAQ. CDR3 region: CASSRSPGQGESYNEQFF. The CDR3, as DNA: TGTGCCAGCAGCCGATCCCCGGGGCAGGGGGAATCCTACAATGAGCAGTTCTTC.

The chain employs TRBV5-1 and TRBJ2-3, with 12 bases fitting TRBD2. Germline V gives CDR1 SGHRS, CDR2 YFSETQ. The CDR3 runs 20 residues. V shed 2 bases and J 5 bases; nucleotides not matched to a gene: 18. In DNA form, the CDR3 reads TGCGCCAGCAGCTTCCAGACTAGCGGGAGTTGGATGTCGTATGGAGATACGCAGTATTTT. Translation: CASSFQTSGSWMSYGDTQYF.

This sequence joins TRBV5-1 and TRBJ2-5; D is possibly TRBD2 (5 bases). The CDR3 extends over 13 amino acids. Germline CDR1 SGHRS, CDR2 YFSETQ. V gave up 2 bases and J gave up 3 bases, with 8 bases separating them. Written as DNA, the CDR3 is TGCGCCAGCAGCTTCAAGGGAGAAGAGACCCAGTACTTC. Protein sequence: CASSFKGEETQYF.

The rearrangement joins TRBV10-1 to TRBJ2-1; the match to TRBD2 covers 9 bases. J was trimmed by 4 bases and V by 8 bases; bases with no gene match: 9. CDR3 size: 15 residues. Germline-derived CDR1 and CDR2 are WNHNN and SYGVQD (reference sequence). CDR3 sequence (DNA): TGCGCCAGCGCCCCTAGAGCGGGAGGTTACAATGAGCAGTTCTTC. Protein product: CASAPRAGGYNEQFF.

This chain uses TRBV10-3 with TRBJ2-3, with TRBD2 identical over 8 bases. J lost 6 bases, V lost 0 bases, and 8 bases had no gene match. CDR3 length: 16 residues. In germline, CDR1 is ENHRY, CDR2 SYGVKD. The CDR3 DNA sequence: TGTGCCATCAGTGAGTCGAATGCGGGAGGCTGGGATACGCAGTATTTT. Its translation: CAISESNAGGWDTQYF.